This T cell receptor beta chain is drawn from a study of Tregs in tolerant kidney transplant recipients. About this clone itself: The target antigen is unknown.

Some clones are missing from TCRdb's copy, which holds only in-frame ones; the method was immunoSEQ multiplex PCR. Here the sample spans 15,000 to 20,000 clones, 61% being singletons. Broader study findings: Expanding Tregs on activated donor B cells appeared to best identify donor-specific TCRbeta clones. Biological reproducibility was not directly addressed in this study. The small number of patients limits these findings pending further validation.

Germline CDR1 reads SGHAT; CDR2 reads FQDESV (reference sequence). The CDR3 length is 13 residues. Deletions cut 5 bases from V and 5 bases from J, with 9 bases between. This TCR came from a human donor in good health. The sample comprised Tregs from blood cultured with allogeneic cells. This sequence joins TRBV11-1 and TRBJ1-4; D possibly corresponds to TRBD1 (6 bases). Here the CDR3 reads CASSRTVNEKLFF. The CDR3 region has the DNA TGTGCCAGCAGCCGGACAGTCAATGAAAAACTGTTTTTT.